These T cell receptor beta chains were read from a single sample in a study of blood T cell repertoires in COVID-19. The table came from immunoSEQ multiplex PCR; TCRdb's copy has only in-frame clones and leaves some out. The sample holds approximately 73,000 clones, about 88% seen once. The sequenced sample consisted of peripheral blood. The receptors here all came from a man at least 80 years old with acute or convalescent COVID-19. Both conserved end residues are part of each CDR3. A D gene is named only where the DNA matches it firmly. Clone size, where shown, is once, few, many, or a class for clones that have expanded.

>.|TRBJ1-4|.|TRBV30
TGTGCCTGGAGTGTACGGACAGAGAATGAAAAACTGTTTTTT
CAWSVRTENEKLFF
>.|TRBJ1-1|.|TRBV19
TGTGCCAGTAGTATCAGGGGTTGGAGGAACACTGAAGCTTTCTTT
CASSIRGWRNTEAFF
>.|TRBJ1-2|.|TRBV7-3
TGTGCCAGCAGCCTAGACGGTCGAAACTATGGCTACACCTTC
CASSLDGRNYGYTF
>.|TRBJ2-1|TRBD1|TRBV30
TGTGCCTGCCAACAGGGGGCAATGGGCAATGAGCAGTTCTTC
CACQQGAMGNEQFF
>.|TRBJ1-1|TRBD1|TRBV3-1/TRBV3-2
TGTGCCAGCAGCCAGTCCCCCGGGACAGCAAACACTGAAGCTTTCTTT
CASSQSPGTANTEAFF
>.|TRBJ1-2|.|TRBV28
TGTGCCAGCAGTTTATGGGGGGGGCTCGTCTATGGCTACACCTTC
CASSLWGGLVYGYTF
>few|TRBJ1-1|.|TRBV30
TGTGCCTGGAGTGTACTAGGGTCTATGGGGACTGAAGCTTTCTTT
CAWSVLGSMGTEAFF
>.|TRBJ2-1|TRBD1|TRBV19
TGTGCCAGTAGTACTCCAGGGGGAAGCTCCTACAATGAGCAGTTCTTC
CASSTPGGSSYNEQFF
>.|TRBJ2-1|TRBD1|TRBV10-2
TGCGCCAGCGCGAGGGACAGGGGGCTCAATGAGCAGTTCTTC
CASARDRGLNEQFF
>.|TRBJ1-4|.|TRBV27
TGTGCCAGCAGTTTCGGAGGGAGTGAAAAACTGTTTTTT
CASSFGGSEKLFF
>few|TRBJ1-2|.|TRBV20-1
TGCAGTGCTAGGGGCGGGCATGGCTACACCTTC
CSARGGHGYTF
>few|TRBJ2-7|.|TRBV7-9
TGTGCCAGCAGCTTAGCGGGGGCGAGCTCCTACGAGCAGTACTTC
CASSLAGASSYEQYF
>.|TRBJ2-4|TRBD2|TRBV6-5
TGTGCCAGCAGTACTCGGGGGGACATTCAGTACTTC
CASSTRGDIQYF
>.|TRBJ2-2|TRBD1|TRBV5-1
TGCGCCAGCAGCTTGGGGGACAGGTCTACCGGGGAGCTGTTTTTT
CASSLGDRSTGELFF
>.|TRBJ1-3|.|TRBV9
TGTGCCAGCAGCTTACGTCCCGGGACTGGAAACACCATATATTTT
CASSLRPGTGNTIYF
>.|TRBJ2-3|.|TRBV19
TGTGCCAGTAATGGGAGGAACACAGATACGCAGTATTTT
CASNGRNTDTQYF
>.|TRBJ1-1|TRBD1|TRBV4-1
TGCGCCAGCAGCCATCACCCGGGACAGGGTAACACTGAAGCTTTCTTT
CASSHHPGQGNTEAFF
>.|TRBJ1-6|TRBD1|TRBV30
TGTGCCTGGAGCCCACCGACAGGGGATAATTCACCCCTCCACTTT
CAWSPPTGDNSPLHF